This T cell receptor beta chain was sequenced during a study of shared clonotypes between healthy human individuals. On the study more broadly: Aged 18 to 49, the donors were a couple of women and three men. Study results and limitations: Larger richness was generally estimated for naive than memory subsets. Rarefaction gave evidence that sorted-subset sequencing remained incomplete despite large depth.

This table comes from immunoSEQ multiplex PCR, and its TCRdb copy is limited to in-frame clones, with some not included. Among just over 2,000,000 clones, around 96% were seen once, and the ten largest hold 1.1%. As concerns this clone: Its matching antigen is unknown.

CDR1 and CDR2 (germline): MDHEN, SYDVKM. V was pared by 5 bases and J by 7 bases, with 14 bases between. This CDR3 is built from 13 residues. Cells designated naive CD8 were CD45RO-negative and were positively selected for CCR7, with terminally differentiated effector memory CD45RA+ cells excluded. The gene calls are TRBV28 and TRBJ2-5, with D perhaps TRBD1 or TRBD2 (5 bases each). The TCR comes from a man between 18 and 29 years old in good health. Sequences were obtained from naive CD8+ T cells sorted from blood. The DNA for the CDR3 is TGTGCCAGCAGTCTAACACGGGGCGGGACCCAGTACTTC. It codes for CASSLTRGGTQYF.